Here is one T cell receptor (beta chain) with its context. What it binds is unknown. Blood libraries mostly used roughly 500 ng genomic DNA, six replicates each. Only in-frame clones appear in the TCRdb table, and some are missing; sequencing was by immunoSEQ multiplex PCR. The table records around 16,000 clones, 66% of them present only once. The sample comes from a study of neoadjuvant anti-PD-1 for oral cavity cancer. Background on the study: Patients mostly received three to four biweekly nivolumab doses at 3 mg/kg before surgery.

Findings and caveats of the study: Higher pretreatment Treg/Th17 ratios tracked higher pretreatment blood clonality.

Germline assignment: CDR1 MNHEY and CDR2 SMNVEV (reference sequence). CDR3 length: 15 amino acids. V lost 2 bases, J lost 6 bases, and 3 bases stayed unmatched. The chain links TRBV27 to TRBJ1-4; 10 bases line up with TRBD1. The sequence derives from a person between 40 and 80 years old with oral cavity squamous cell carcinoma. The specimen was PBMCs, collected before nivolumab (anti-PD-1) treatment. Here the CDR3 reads CASSLQTGGDEKLFF. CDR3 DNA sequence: TGTGCCAGCAGTTTACAGACAGGGGGCGATGAAAAACTGTTTTTT.